Here is one TCR beta chain with its context. Sequenced by immunoSEQ multiplex PCR; TCRdb stores in-frame clones only, minus some. The table records approximately 240,000 clones, around four fifths of them present only once. The source of the sample is a study of blood T cell repertoires in COVID-19. In the study overall: Material from acute and convalescent COVID-19 was sourced from the United States, Italy and Spain.

This CDR3 has 16 residues. V was pared by 4 bases and J by 8 bases, with 16 bases of the junction left unmatched. The V gene's germline CDR1 is GTSNPN and CDR2 SVGIG (reference sequence). The sample consisted of peripheral blood. The receptor was derived from a woman in her sixties with active or convalescent COVID-19. The V and J genes are TRBV30 and TRBJ1-4, with TRBD1 matching 7 bases. The CDR3 here is CAWTSGRQGGREKLFF. Here the CDR3 DNA reads TGTGCCTGGACGTCCGGTCGACAGGGCGGACGGGAAAAACTGTTTTTT. The whole variable domain, filled in from reference TRBV30 and TRBJ1-4, reads SQTIHQWPATLVQPVGSPLSLECTVEGTSNPNLYWYRQAAGRGLQLLFYSVGIGQISSEVPQNLSASRPQDRQFILSSKKLLLSDSGFYLCAWTSGRQGGREKLFFGSGTQLSVL.